The rows below give T cell receptor beta chains drawn from one sample of a study. TCRdb reprocessed the RT-PCR reads via MiXCR and lists one record per CDR3 protein. The sample includes hundreds of thousands of distinct CDR3 sequences, 14% of them seen just once. Sequenced: memory CD4+ T cells from blood. These receptors came from a female donor in good health, serving as a healthy control. The CDR3 runs from the conserved cysteine through the conserved F or W. The D gene is left open where the match is weak. Clone size, where shown, is once, few, many, or a class for clones that have expanded.

>14|TRBJ1-5|few|NA|TRBV6-2/TRBV6-3
CASSSIQGNQPQHF
TGTGCCAGCAGTTCCATCCAGGGGAATCAGCCCCAGCATTTT
>12|TRBJ2-1|many|NA|TRBV10-2
CASNQNWNEQFF
TGCGCCAGCAATCAAAACTGGAATGAGCAGTTCTTC
>15|TRBJ1-1|NA|TRBD1|TRBV19
CASSTRQGANTEAFF
TGTGCCAGTAGTACTCGACAGGGAGCGAACACTGAAGCTTTCTTT
>15|TRBJ1-3|NA|NA|TRBV18
CASSPMSRTGNTIYF
TGTGCCAGCTCACCAATGAGTCGGACAGGAAACACCATATATTTT
>15|TRBJ2-2|few|NA|TRBV7-9
CASSPSPEDTGELFF
TGTGCCAGCAGCCCCTCCCCAGAGGACACCGGGGAGCTGTTTTTT
>13|TRBJ1-2|many|NA|TRBV27
CASREQPELGYTF
TGTGCCAGCAGAGAACAACCGGAACTGGGCTACACCTTC
>12|TRBJ2-1|few|NA|TRBV5-6
CASSLGPYEQFF
TGTGCCAGCAGCTTGGGGCCGTATGAGCAGTTCTTC
>13|TRBJ1-1|NA|NA|TRBV20-1
CSANGGMNTEAFF
TGCAGTGCTAATGGGGGCATGAACACTGAAGCTTTCTTT
>16|TRBJ2-7|many|NA|TRBV12-3/TRBV12-4
CASSSPGALSSYEQYF
TGTGCCAGCAGTTCACCGGGGGCCCTGAGCTCCTACGAGCAGTACTTC
>17|TRBJ2-4|NA|NA|TRBV20-1
CSASDIIGRVNKNIQYF
TGCAGTGCTAGTGATATTATTGGGAGAGTTAACAAAAACATTCAGTACTTC
>14|TRBJ1-2|NA|NA|TRBV6-5
CASSYSRENYGYTF
TGTGCCAGCAGTTACTCGAGGGAGAACTATGGCTACACCTTC
>13|TRBJ1-4|NA|NA|TRBV30
CAWRGAFREKLFF
TGTGCCTGGAGGGGGGCATTCCGGGAAAAACTGTTTTTT
>13|TRBJ2-3|many|NA|TRBV20-1
CSARGQHTDTQYF
TGCAGTGCTAGAGGGCAGCACACAGATACGCAGTATTTT
>18|TRBJ1-6|many|TRBD1|TRBV6-5
CASSYSRSTGELVSPLHF
TGTGCCAGCAGTTACTCTCGATCGACAGGGGAGTTAGTGTCACCCCTCCACTTT
>15|TRBJ1-4|NA|NA|TRBV18
CASSPPAGANEKLFF
TGTGCCAGCTCACCACCGGCGGGGGCTAATGAAAAACTGTTTTTT
>17|TRBJ1-2|few|TRBD1|TRBV4-3
CASSPQGEAGLAYGYTF
TGCGCCAGCAGCCCGCAGGGGGAGGCAGGGTTGGCATATGGCTACACCTTC
>16|TRBJ2-1|many|NA|TRBV7-8
CASSPLLASSANEQFF
TGTGCCAGCAGCCCCCTTCTGGCTAGCTCAGCCAATGAGCAGTTCTTC
>16|TRBJ2-1|few|TRBD2|TRBV6-5
CASSYSAGGSYNEQFF
TGTGCCAGCAGTTACTCGGCGGGAGGCTCCTACAATGAGCAGTTCTTC
>15|TRBJ2-5|NA|NA|TRBV7-8
CASSLGSGRQETQYF
TGTGCCAGCAGCTTAGGGTCGGGCAGACAAGAGACCCAGTACTTC
>16|TRBJ1-6|NA|NA|TRBV19
CASKPMEGSYNSPLHF
TGTGCCAGTAAACCGATGGAGGGCTCCTATAATTCACCCCTCCACTTT
>11|TRBJ2-5|NA|NA|TRBV7-8
CASGRQETQYF
TGTGCCAGCGGGCGGCAAGAGACCCAGTACTTC
>15|TRBJ2-2|NA|NA|TRBV10-3
CAIPTSQGSTGELFF
TGTGCCATCCCAACGAGTCAGGGGAGCACCGGGGAGCTGTTTTTT
>13|TRBJ2-4|many|NA|TRBV29-1
CSVESGRRNIQYF
TGCAGCGTTGAAAGCGGCCGAAGAAACATTCAGTACTTC
>12|TRBJ2-3|NA|NA|TRBV28
CASNESTDTQYF
TGTGCCAGCAATGAGAGCACAGATACGCAGTATTTT
>12|TRBJ2-3|NA|TRBD2|TRBV6-1
CASKRERYTQYF
TGTGCCAGCAAGCGGGAGCGGTATACGCAGTATTTT
>16|TRBJ2-2|NA|NA|TRBV5-1
CASSLVVGLFSGELFF
TGCGCCAGCAGCTTGGTAGTGGGTCTTTTTTCCGGGGAGCTGTTTTTT
>17|TRBJ2-3|NA|TRBD2|TRBV7-9
CASSFLLAGSGTDTQYF
TGTGCCAGCAGCTTTCTACTAGCGGGTTCTGGCACAGATACGCAGTATTTT
>15|TRBJ1-2|many|NA|TRBV30
CAWKIGTQLNYGYTF
TGTGCCTGGAAGATTGGGACACAACTTAACTATGGCTACACCTTC
>16|TRBJ2-5|NA|NA|TRBV14
CASSQTTHGIEETQYF
TGTGCCAGCAGCCAAACGACGCATGGGATAGAAGAGACCCAGTACTTC
>14|TRBJ2-6|many|NA|TRBV7-6
CASSHKVGANVLTF
TGTGCCAGCAGCCACAAGGTTGGGGCCAACGTCCTGACTTTC
>15|TRBJ2-7|NA|TRBD1|TRBV28
CASSVPGQGYYEQYF
TGTGCCAGCAGCGTACCGGGACAGGGATACTACGAGCAGTACTTC
>12|TRBJ2-2|NA|NA|TRBV29-1
CSANRETGELFF
TGCAGCGCCAACAGGGAAACCGGGGAGCTGTTTTTT
>13|TRBJ2-1|NA|TRBD1|TRBV3-1
CASSQDRGGVGVF
TGTGCCAGCAGCCAAGATAGAGGGGGCGTGGGGGTCTTC
>12|TRBJ2-1|many|NA|TRBV5-1
CASSLVFPEQFF
TGCGCCAGCAGCTTGGTGTTTCCTGAGCAGTTCTTC
>13|TRBJ2-7|many|NA|TRBV6-2/TRBV6-3
CASRRSASYEQYF
TGTGCCAGCCGAAGGAGCGCCTCCTACGAGCAGTACTTC
>12|TRBJ2-3|many|NA|TRBV6-2/TRBV6-3
CASSPEGRTQYF
TGTGCCAGCAGCCCCGAGGGTCGGACGCAGTATTTT
>14|TRBJ1-2|NA|NA|TRBV12-3/TRBV12-4
CASSLGAGAYGYTF
TGTGCCAGCAGTTTGGGCGCAGGGGCCTATGGCTACACCTTC
>16|TRBJ2-3|few|NA|TRBV15
CATSPRLDRRTDTQYF
TGTGCCACCAGCCCCCGATTAGACAGACGCACAGATACGCAGTATTTT